These 30 T cell receptor beta chains were all obtained from the same sample, sequenced in a study of T cells after yellow fever vaccination (dated by TCRdb to between 2017 and 2020). Taken with the paper, the label for treatment or condition translates to: live attenuated yellow fever vaccine strain. Library preparation employed 5' RACE. The listed sequencing device is Illumina HiSeq 2500. The public reads were run again by TCRdb, first through fastp at Q25 and then through MiXCR, and only productive beta chains were kept. A single entry per CDR3 protein holds the most common genes and DNA from its merged rows. This sample is represented by under 600,000 distinct CDR3 sequences; around a fifth of them were singletons. Jointly, the top ten make up roughly a sixth of the sample. Sequencing was performed on PBMCs, taken roughly 23 days after the first yellow fever vaccination. These receptors were collected from a man aged 18 to 30 who received the YFV17D yellow fever vaccine.

In this sample, this clonotype turned up a few times. The rearrangement uses TRBV7-3 and TRBJ2-1; TRBD1 matches 10 bases. Germline values: CDR1 SGHTA, CDR2 FQGTGA. The J segment lost 7 bases and the V segment lost 4 bases, leaving 22 bases of the junction unmatched. There are 20 residues in the CDR3. In DNA form, the CDR3 reads TGTGCCAGCAGCTCCTTCGCAATATTAAAACGGACAGGGGGGAGGAATGAGCAGTTCTTC. This codes for CASSSFAILKRTGGRNEQFF.

This clonotype was found a few times. The gene calls are TRBV5-6 and TRBJ2-7, with unresolved D. V was shortened by 4 bases and J by 4 bases, with 6 bases between the two germline ends. This CDR3 contains 11 residues. Looked up from germline, CDR1 is SGHDT and CDR2 is YYEEEE. The CDR3 loop is CASSRRYEQYF. The DNA of the CDR3 is TGTGCCAGCAGCCGGAGATACGAGCAGTACTTC.

For the CDR3, the DNA is TGTGCCTGGAGTGGTTACTCCGGAGCTAATGAAAAACTGTTTTTT. Translation: CAWSGYSGANEKLFF. The V and J genes are TRBV30 and TRBJ1-4; D is unresolved. Germline V CDR1 and CDR2: GTSNPN, SVGIG (reference sequence). Trimming removed 1 base from V and 3 bases from J, with 12 bases in between. The CDR3 totals 15 residues.

The V and J genes are TRBV7-2 and TRBJ2-5, with D unclear. The germline V gene has CDR1 SGHTA and CDR2 FQGNSA. V was clipped by 5 bases and J by 5 bases, with 15 bases between them. CDR3 length equals 14 residues. CDR3 residues: CASSPWAPDETQYF. CDR3 DNA: TGTGCCAGCAGCCCATGGGCCCCCGATGAGACCCAGTACTTC.

This chain links TRBV12-3 or TRBV12-4 with TRBJ1-2, with 7 bases lining up with TRBD1. Trimming took 6 bases from V and 6 from J; bases not matched to a gene: 7. The CDR3 sequence is 13 residues long. CDR3 residues: CASRLTGKDGYTF. The CDR3 DNA is TGTGCCAGCAGGCTGACAGGGAAAGATGGCTACACCTTC.

This clonotype showed up just a few times. The chain joins TRBV10-3 to TRBJ1-5; D remains ambiguous. Germline V gene data show CDR1 as ENHRY and CDR2 as SYGVKD. The CDR3 has 12 amino acids. Trimming shortened V by 8 bases and J by 4 bases, and 9 bases separated the two germline ends. CDR3 amino acids: CAIGSGNQPQHF. The DNA of the CDR3 is TGTGCCATCGGCAGCGGGAATCAGCCCCAGCATTTT.

This clonotype was observed a few times. V and J are TRBV7-2 and TRBJ1-1, with unresolved D. The length of the CDR3 is 12 residues. V gave up 2 bases and J gave up 8 bases, with 9 bases separating them. Germline-derived CDR1 and CDR2 are SGHTA and FQGNSA. As DNA, the CDR3 is TGTGCCAGCAGCTTATCCGGACTGGAAGCTTTCTTT. It yields the protein CASSLSGLEAFF.

This clonotype has a handful of counts. The chain combines TRBV11-2 with TRBJ1-5; a weak D match, TRBD1 (5 bases). The CDR3 spans 15 residues. Looked up from germline, CDR1 is SGHAT and CDR2 is FQNNGV. V shed 5 bases and J shed 5 bases, with 16 bases lying between them. The CDR3 region has the DNA TGTGCCAGCAGCCCCTCCGGTGGGGGGGATCAGCCCCAGCATTTT. Amino acid sequence: CASSPSGGGDQPQHF.

This clonotype has only a few counts. The CDR3 reads CASCRDPMGTDTQYF. CDR3 nucleotide sequence: TGCGCCAGCTGTCGGGACCCTATGGGCACAGATACGCAGTATTTT. The V gene is TRBV5-1, the J gene TRBJ2-3; D may correspond to TRBD1 or TRBD2 (5 bases each). The CDR3 runs 15 residues. From germline, CDR1 is SGHRS and CDR2 YFSETQ. V lost 7 bases, J lost 1 base, and 16 bases lay in between.

For the CDR3, the DNA is TGTGCCAGCTCACCCTCGACAGGGGGAGACTATAATTCACCCCTCCACTTT. Translation gives CASSPSTGGDYNSPLHF. The chain recombines TRBV18 with TRBJ1-6; 9 bases align to TRBD1. V shed 3 bases, J shed 3 bases, and the junction held 6 bases outside the gene matches. Germline assignment: CDR1 KGHSH and CDR2 LQKENI. CDR3 length equals 17 residues.

This chain connects TRBV27 to TRBJ1-2, with no clear D. This CDR3 is built from 15 residues. V was cut by 5 bases and J by 4 bases, with 17 bases left in between. The germline V gene encodes CDR1 MNHEY and CDR2 SMNVEV (reference sequence). The CDR3 spells CASSPEPSERYGYTF. The CDR3 DNA follows: TGTGCCAGCAGTCCCGAACCTTCTGAGCGCTATGGCTACACCTTC.

This clonotype was observed a few times. One junction end does not reproduce the germline sequence, and a read error may be involved. The chain is built from TRBV6-1 and TRBJ2-2, with TRBD1 as a possible D gene (6 bases). The CDR3 runs to 14 residues. Germline loops: CDR1 MNHNS, CDR2 SASEGT. Written as DNA, the CDR3 is TGTGCCAGCAGTGATACAGGGAACCCCGGGGAGCTGTTTTTT. It yields the protein CASSDTGNPGELFF.

This clonotype has a handful of counts. The rearrangement joins TRBV2 to TRBJ2-5; perhaps TRBD1 as D (5 bases). The ends were cut back, 10 bases at V and 5 bases at J, with 14 bases in the middle. Germline V gene data show CDR1 as SNHLY and CDR2 as FYNNEI. CDR3 length: 12 amino acids. Here the CDR3 DNA reads TGTGCCAAGGCCGTGGGGCGGGAGACCCAGTACTTC. Its translation: CAKAVGRETQYF.

The V call is TRBV6-5, the J call TRBJ2-7; 11 positions agree with TRBD2. The CDR3 has 15 residues. CDR1 MNHEY and CDR2 SVGAGI come from the germline V gene. V dropped 5 bases and J dropped 4; count of bases not matched to a gene: 7. This CDR3 is CASSTPGLAEYEQYF. CDR3 sequence (DNA): TGTGCCAGCAGTACTCCGGGACTAGCGGAATACGAGCAGTACTTC.

This clonotype was picked up a small number of times. The chain employs TRBV7-2 and TRBJ1-2; D not certain. Per germline, CDR1 SGHTA and CDR2 FQGNSA. V was trimmed by 4 bases and J by 4 bases, leaving 13 bases between them. This CDR3 spans 14 amino acids. Here the CDR3 DNA reads TGTGCCAGCAGCTCGTTTGATTGGGGCTATGGCTACACCTTC. Protein product: CASSSFDWGYGYTF.

The chain has TRBV4-3 and TRBJ2-1, with TRBD2 matching 7 bases. The CDR3 is made up of 17 amino acids. Germline V CDR1 and CDR2: LGHNA, YSLEER. V lost 3 bases and J lost 3; bases outside the gene matches: 11. Here the CDR3 DNA reads TGCGCCAGCAGCCACGAAAGATCAGCGGGGATCTACAATGAGCAGTTCTTC. The encoded protein is CASSHERSAGIYNEQFF.

This clonotype appeared a few times. The chain combines TRBV6-5 with TRBJ2-7; the match to TRBD1 covers 11 bases. The CDR3 extends over 16 amino acids. Germline V gene sequence: CDR1 MNHEY, CDR2 SVGAGI. After removal of 0 bases from V and 7 bases from J, the junction contained 8 bases not matched to a gene. The CDR3 here is CASSYSLDRGLGEQYV. CDR3 bases: TGTGCCAGCAGTTACTCACTGGACAGGGGGCTGGGAGAGCAGTACGTC.

This clonotype was recorded a few times. The J gene is TRBJ2-7, the V gene TRBV27; 12 bases are shared with TRBD1. The CDR3 runs to 16 residues. Germline V gene data show CDR1 as MNHEY and CDR2 as SMNVEV (reference sequence). V lost 4 bases and J lost 7; bases outside the gene matches: 11. CDR3 sequence (DNA): TGTGCCAGCAGTTCCGCGCCCGGGACAGGGGGCGATGAGCAGTACTTC. The encoded protein is CASSSAPGTGGDEQYF.

This clonotype came up a few times. The J gene is TRBJ1-5, the V gene TRBV20-1; no clear D. This CDR3 region has 14 residues. The germline CDR1 and CDR2 sequences are DFQATT and SNEGSKA (reference sequence). Trimming shortened V by 6 bases and J by 3 bases, and 15 bases separated the two germline ends. As DNA, the CDR3 is TGCAGTGCCGCACGCCCCCTTCTCAATCAGCCCCAGCATTTT. This gives the protein CSAARPLLNQPQHF.

The chain carries TRBV29-1 and TRBJ1-2; possibly TRBD1 for D (5 bases). CDR1 is SQVTM and CDR2 is ANQGSEA in the germline V gene. This CDR3 spans 13 amino acids. V shed 6 bases and J shed 8 bases, with 19 bases lying between them. The CDR3 DNA reads TGCAGCGTGAAATGGGGGACTGCGCGAGGCTACACCTTC. Protein product: CSVKWGTARGYTF.

This clonotype has only a few counts. This chain joins TRBV29-1 and TRBJ2-1; 10 bases line up with TRBD2. CDR3 length: 15 amino acids. The germline CDR1 and CDR2 sequences are SQVTM and ANQGSEA. Trimming took 1 base from V and 4 from J; bases not matched to a gene: 4. DNA for the CDR3: TGCAGCGTTGAAGGGAGCGGGGGGGTTTACAATGAGCAGTTCTTC. This translates into CSVEGSGGVYNEQFF.

This rearrangement joins TRBV28 to TRBJ1-5, with D unresolved. CDR1 is MDHEN, CDR2 SYDVKM, per germline. The CDR3 has 14 residues. V was cut by 3 bases and J by 12 bases, with 18 bases left in between. The CDR3 is CASSFGGSQMRQHF. CDR3 DNA: TGTGCCAGCAGTTTTGGCGGATCCCAGATGCGCCAGCATTTT.

This clonotype has more than one count but fewer than ten. The J gene is TRBJ2-7, the V gene TRBV15; either TRBD1 or TRBD2 may supply D (5 bases each). Germline CDR1 is LNHNV and CDR2 is YYDKDF (reference sequence). This CDR3 is built from 12 residues. Between the trimmed V and J ends, which lost 1 base and 6 bases, there was a span of 7 bases. CDR3 nucleotides: TGTGCCACCAGCAGAGGAGGGGTCGAGCAGTACTTC. Its protein product is CATSRGGVEQYF.

This clonotype showed up just a few times. V and J are TRBV20-1 and TRBJ2-2, with 10 bases identical to TRBD2. Per the germline V gene, CDR1 is DFQATT and CDR2 is SNEGSKA (reference sequence). The CDR3 runs to 14 residues. The J segment lost 3 bases and the V segment lost 5 bases, leaving 3 bases of the junction unmatched. The CDR3 sequence is CSALAGGHTGELFF. In nucleotides, the CDR3 is TGCAGTGCTTTAGCGGGGGGCCACACCGGGGAGCTGTTTTTT.

This clonotype has a count of ten or more. This chain connects TRBV10-3 to TRBJ2-5, with D possibly matching TRBD2 (6 bases). Germline CDR1 and CDR2: ENHRY and SYGVKD. Trimming stripped 8 bases from V and 5 bases from J, with 15 bases between. This CDR3 has 13 residues. Here the CDR3 DNA reads TGTGCCATCGGGGGGAGCCTTGACGAGACCCAGTACTTC. This gives the protein CAIGGSLDETQYF.

The rearrangement uses TRBV5-4 and TRBJ2-3; 9 bases match TRBD2. There are 16 residues in the CDR3. V shed 6 bases and J 4 bases; nucleotides not matched to a gene: 12. Germline CDR1 and CDR2: SGHNT and YYREEE (reference sequence). Here the CDR3 DNA reads TGTGCCAGCACCACGGTAGGACTAGCGCCTCCAGATACGCAGTATTTT. Residues: CASTTVGLAPPDTQYF.

This clonotype was counted between two and nine times. The rearrangement uses TRBV5-1 and TRBJ2-7; 9 bases are shared with TRBD1. With V trimmed by 3 bases and J by 2 bases, 6 bases remained unmatched. Looked up from germline, CDR1 is SGHRS and CDR2 is YFSETQ. The CDR3 runs 15 residues. The CDR3 loop reads CASSYGQGITYEQYF. In nucleotides, the CDR3 is TGCGCCAGCAGCTACGGACAGGGGATTACCTACGAGCAGTACTTC.

The chain carries TRBV7-2 and TRBJ2-5; 8 bases fit TRBD2. Losses at the gene ends were 6 bases for V and 1 base for J; bases not matched to a gene: 13. The CDR3 is 17 residues long. CDR1 and CDR2 from the germline V gene are SGHTA and FQGNSA. The CDR3 nucleotides are TGTGCCAGCAGAGCCCGGGGGGGCCTAGCGTCCCAAGAGACCCAGTACTTC. This encodes CASRARGGLASQETQYF.

V is TRBV20-1 and J is TRBJ2-5; D may be TRBD1 or TRBD2 (5 bases each). V shed 5 bases and J shed 5 bases, with 18 bases lying between them. This CDR3 is 14 amino acids long. Germline CDR1 and CDR2: DFQATT and SNEGSKA (reference sequence). For the CDR3, the DNA is TGCAGTGCTGGGGTTCCGGGGAAGGGGGAGACCCAGTACTTC. Residues: CSAGVPGKGETQYF.

The chain employs TRBV12-3 or TRBV12-4 and TRBJ2-7; D perhaps matches TRBD2 (5 bases). The CDR3 consists of 16 residues. V was cut by 6 bases and J by 3 bases, with 21 bases left in between. This CDR3 reads CASRREGSEPLYEQYF. The CDR3 DNA follows: TGTGCCAGCAGGAGGGAAGGTAGCGAGCCCCTCTACGAGCAGTACTTC.